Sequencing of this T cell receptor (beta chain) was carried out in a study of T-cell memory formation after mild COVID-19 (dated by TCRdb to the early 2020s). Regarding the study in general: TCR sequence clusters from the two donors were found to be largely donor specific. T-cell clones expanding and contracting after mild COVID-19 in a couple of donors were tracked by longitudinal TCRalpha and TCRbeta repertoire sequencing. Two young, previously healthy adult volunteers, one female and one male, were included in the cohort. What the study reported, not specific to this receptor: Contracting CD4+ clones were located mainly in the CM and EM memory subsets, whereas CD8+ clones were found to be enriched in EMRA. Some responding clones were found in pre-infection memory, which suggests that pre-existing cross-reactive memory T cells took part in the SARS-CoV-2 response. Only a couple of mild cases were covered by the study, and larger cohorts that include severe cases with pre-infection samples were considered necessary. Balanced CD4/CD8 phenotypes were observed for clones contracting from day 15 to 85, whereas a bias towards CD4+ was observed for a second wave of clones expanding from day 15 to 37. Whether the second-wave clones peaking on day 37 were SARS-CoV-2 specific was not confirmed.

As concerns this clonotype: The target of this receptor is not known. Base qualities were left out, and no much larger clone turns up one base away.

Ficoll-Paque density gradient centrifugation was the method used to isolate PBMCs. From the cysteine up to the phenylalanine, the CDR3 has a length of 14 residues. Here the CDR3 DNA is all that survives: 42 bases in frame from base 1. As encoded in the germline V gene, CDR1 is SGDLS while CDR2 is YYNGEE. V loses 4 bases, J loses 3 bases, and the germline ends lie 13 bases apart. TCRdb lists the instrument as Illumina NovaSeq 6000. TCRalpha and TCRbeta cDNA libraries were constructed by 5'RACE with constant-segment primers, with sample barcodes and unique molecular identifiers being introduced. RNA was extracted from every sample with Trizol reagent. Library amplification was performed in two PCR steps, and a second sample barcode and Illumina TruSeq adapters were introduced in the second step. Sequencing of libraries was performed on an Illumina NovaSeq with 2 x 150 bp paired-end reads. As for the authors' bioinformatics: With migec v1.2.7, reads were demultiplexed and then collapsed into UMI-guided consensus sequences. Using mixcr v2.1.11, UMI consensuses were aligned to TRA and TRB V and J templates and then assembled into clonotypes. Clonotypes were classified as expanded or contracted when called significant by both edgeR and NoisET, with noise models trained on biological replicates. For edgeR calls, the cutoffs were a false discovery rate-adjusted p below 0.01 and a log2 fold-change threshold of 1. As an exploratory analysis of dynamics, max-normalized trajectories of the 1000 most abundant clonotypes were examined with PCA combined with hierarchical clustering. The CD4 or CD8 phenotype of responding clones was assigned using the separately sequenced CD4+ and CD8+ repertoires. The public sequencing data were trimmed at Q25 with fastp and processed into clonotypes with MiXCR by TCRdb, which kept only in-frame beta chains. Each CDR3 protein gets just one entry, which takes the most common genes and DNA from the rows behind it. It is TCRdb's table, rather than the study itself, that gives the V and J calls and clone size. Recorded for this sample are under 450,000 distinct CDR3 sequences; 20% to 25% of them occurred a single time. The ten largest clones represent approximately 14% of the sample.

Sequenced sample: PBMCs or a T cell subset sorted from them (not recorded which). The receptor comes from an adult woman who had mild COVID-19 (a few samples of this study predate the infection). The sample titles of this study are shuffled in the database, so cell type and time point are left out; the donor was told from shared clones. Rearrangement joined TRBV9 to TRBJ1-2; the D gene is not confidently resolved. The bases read TGTGCCAGCAGCCCCCGTTGGCAGGACTATGGCTACACCTTC. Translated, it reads CASSPRWQDYGYTF.